This T cell receptor beta chain derives from a study of T-cell reconstitution after alpha-beta-depleted transplantation in children. For TCRbeta, the library was prepared with unique molecular identifiers. TCRdb reprocessed the PCR reads via MiXCR and lists one record per CDR3 protein. The sample includes approximately 500,000 distinct CDR3 sequences, roughly 27% of them seen just once. The CDR3 totals 15 residues. Germline V gene sequence: CDR1 SGHDT, CDR2 YYEEEE. Trimming pared 4 bases from V and 0 bases from J, leaving 11 bases between. The specimen was PBMCs, collected before TCRalphabeta/CD19-depleted stem cell transplant. The chain joins TRBV5-6 to TRBJ1-3; D unclear. This sequence originates from a boy under three years old with Wiskott-Aldrich syndrome, due to receive a stem cell transplant. The CDR3 coding sequence is TGTGCCAGCAGCCTACCGGGGAGCTCTGGAAACACCATATATTTT. It translates to CASSLPGSSGNTIYF.